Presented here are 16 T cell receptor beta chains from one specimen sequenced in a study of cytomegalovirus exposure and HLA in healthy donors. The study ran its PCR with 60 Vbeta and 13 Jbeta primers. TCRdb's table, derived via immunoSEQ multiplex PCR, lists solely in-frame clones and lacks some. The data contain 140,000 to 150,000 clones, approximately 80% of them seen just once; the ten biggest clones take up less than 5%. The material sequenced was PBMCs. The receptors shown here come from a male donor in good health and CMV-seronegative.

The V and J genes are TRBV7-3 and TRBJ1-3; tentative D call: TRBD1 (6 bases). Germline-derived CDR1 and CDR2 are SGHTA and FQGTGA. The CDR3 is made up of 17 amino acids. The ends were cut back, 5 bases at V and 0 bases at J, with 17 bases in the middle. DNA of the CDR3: TGTGCCAGCAGCGCTCAGGGGCCCCAATTCTCTGGAAACACCATATATTTT. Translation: CASSAQGPQFSGNTIYF. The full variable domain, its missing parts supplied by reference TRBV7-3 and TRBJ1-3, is GAGVSQTPSNKVTEKGKYVELRCDPISGHTALYWYRQSLGQGPEFLIYFQGTGAADDSGLPNDRFFAVRPEGSVSTLKIQRTERGDSAVYLCASSAQGPQFSGNTIYFGEGSWLTVV.

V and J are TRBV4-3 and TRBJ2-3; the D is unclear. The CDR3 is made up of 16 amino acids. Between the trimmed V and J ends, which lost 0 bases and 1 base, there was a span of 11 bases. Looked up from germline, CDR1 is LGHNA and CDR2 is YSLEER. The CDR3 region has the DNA TGCGCCAGCAGCCAAGATAAACTAAGGTGCACAGATACGCAGTATTTT. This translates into CASSQDKLRCTDTQYF.

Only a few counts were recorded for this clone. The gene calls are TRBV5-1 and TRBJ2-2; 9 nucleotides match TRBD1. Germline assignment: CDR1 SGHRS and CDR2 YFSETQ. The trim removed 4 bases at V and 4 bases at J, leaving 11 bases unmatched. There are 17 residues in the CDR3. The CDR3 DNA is TGCGCCAGCAGCCTCAAAATGGGGACAGGGCCCACCGGGGAGCTGTTTTTT. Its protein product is CASSLKMGTGPTGELFF.

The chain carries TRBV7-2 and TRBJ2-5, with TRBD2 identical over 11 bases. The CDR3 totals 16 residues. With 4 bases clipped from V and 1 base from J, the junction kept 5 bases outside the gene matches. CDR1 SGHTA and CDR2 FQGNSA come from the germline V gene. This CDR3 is CASSSLAGVIQETQYF. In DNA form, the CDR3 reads TGTGCCAGCAGCTCACTAGCGGGGGTAATCCAAGAGACCCAGTACTTC.

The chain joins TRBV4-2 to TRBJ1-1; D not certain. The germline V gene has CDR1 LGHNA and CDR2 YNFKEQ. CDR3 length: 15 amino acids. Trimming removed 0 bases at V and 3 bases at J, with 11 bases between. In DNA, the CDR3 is TGTGCCAGCAGCCAAGACGGTTTTTCGGACACTGAAGCTTTCTTT. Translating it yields CASSQDGFSDTEAFF.

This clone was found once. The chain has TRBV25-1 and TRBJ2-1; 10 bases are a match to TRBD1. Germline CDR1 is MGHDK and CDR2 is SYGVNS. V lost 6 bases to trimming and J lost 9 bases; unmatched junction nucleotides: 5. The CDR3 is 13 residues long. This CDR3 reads CASRADRGLEQFF. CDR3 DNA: TGTGCCAGCAGGGCTGACAGGGGGCTTGAGCAGTTCTTC.

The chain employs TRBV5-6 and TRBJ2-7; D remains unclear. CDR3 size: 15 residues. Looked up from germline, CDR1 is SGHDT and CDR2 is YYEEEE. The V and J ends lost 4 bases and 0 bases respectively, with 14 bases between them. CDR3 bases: TGTGCCAGCAGCACTCGACTCTACCCCTCCTACGAGCAGTACTTC. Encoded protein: CASSTRLYPSYEQYF.

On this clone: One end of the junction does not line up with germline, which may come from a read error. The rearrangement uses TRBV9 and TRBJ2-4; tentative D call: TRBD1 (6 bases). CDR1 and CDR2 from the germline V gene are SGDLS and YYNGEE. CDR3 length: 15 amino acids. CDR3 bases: TGTGCCAGCAGCCCGCAGGGTAGGGACAAAAACAGTCAGTACTTC. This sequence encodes CASSPQGRDKNSQYF.

The chain's CDR3 is CATSTDRGLQPQHF. The CDR3 DNA sequence: TGTGCCACCAGCACGGATAGGGGTTTGCAGCCCCAGCATTTT. The chain recombines TRBV15 with TRBJ1-5, with D tentatively TRBD1 (5 bases). There are 14 residues in the CDR3. Germline V lookup: CDR1 LNHNV, CDR2 YYDKDF (reference sequence). With 4 bases removed from V and 7 bases from J, the gap between germline ends came to 14 bases.

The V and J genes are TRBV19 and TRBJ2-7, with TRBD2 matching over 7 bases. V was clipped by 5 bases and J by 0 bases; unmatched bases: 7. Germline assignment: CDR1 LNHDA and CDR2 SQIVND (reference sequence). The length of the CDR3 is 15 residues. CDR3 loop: CASSSRGEGSYEQYF. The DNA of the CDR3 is TGTGCCAGTAGTTCACGGGGGGAGGGCTCCTACGAGCAGTACTTC. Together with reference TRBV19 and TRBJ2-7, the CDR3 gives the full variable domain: DGGITQSPKYLFRKEGQNVTLSCEQNLNHDAMYWYRQDPGQGLRLIYYSQIVNDFQKGDIAEGYSVSREKKESFPLTVTSAQKNPTAFYLCASSSRGEGSYEQYFGPGTRLTVT.

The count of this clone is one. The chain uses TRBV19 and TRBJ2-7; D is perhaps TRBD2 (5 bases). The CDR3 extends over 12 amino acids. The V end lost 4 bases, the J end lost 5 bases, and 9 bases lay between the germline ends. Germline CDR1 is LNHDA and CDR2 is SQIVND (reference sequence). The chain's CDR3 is CASSTGMNEQYF. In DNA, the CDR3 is TGTGCCAGTAGTACCGGGATGAACGAGCAGTACTTC.

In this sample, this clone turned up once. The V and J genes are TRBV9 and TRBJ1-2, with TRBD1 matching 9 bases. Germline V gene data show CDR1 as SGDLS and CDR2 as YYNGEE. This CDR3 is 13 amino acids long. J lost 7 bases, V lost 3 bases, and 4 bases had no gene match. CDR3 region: CASSATGGGGYTF. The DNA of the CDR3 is TGTGCCAGCAGCGCGACAGGGGGGGGTGGCTACACCTTC.

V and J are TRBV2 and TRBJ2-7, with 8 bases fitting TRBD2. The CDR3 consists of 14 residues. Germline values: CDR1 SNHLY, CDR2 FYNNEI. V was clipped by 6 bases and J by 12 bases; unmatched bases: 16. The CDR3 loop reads CASRNIREGDQAYF. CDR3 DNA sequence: TGTGCCAGCAGAAATATCCGGGAGGGCGATCAAGCGTACTTC.

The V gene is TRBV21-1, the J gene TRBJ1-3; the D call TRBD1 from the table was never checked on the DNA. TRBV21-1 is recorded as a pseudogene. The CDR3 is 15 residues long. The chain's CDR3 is CASSKTPGPGNTIYF. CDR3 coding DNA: TGTGCCAGCAGCAAAACCCCAGGGCCTGGAAACACCATATATTTT.

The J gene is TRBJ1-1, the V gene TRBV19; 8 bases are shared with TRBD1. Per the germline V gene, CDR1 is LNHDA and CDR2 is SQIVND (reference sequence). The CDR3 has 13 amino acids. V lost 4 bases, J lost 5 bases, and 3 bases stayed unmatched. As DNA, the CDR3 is TGTGCCAGTAGTAAGACAGGGGAAACTGAAGCTTTCTTT. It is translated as CASSKTGETEAFF.

DNA for the CDR3: TGTGCCAGTAGTTCCATCGGGGGACAGGCCACGTATAGCAATCAGCCCCAGCATTTT. Translated: CASSSIGGQATYSNQPQHF. The rearrangement uses TRBV19 and TRBJ1-5, with TRBD1 identical over 8 bases. The CDR3 totals 19 residues. V shed 5 bases, J shed 0 bases, and the junction held 15 bases outside the gene matches. Germline V gene data show CDR1 as LNHDA and CDR2 as SQIVND (reference sequence). The complete variable domain, with remaining parts taken from reference TRBV19 and TRBJ1-5, reads DGGITQSPKYLFRKEGQNVTLSCEQNLNHDAMYWYRQDPGQGLRLIYYSQIVNDFQKGDIAEGYSVSREKKESFPLTVTSAQKNPTAFYLCASSSIGGQATYSNQPQHFGDGTRLSIL.